The sequence of this T cell receptor (beta chain) was determined in a study of PD-L1 blockade in urothelial cancer. Looking at the study overall: Patients had received 0 to 3 prior chemotherapy regimens. Analyzed time points were 3 weeks (second dose) and 6 weeks after therapy began. A median blood sample held around 130,000 T cells and roughly 79,000 unique TCRs.

Assay used: immunoSEQ multiplex PCR; TCRdb lists only in-frame clones, some missing. Of approximately 38,000 clones in the sample, 70% to 90% were seen once. Trimming pared 7 bases from V and 8 bases from J, leaving 14 bases between. Germline assignment: CDR1 ENHRY and CDR2 SYGVKD. This CDR3 is 12 amino acids long. Time point specified: peripheral blood 6 weeks after treatment start. Patients had urothelial carcinoma that was locally advanced or metastatic. The chain couples TRBV10-3 to TRBJ1-2, with a possible D match to TRBD1 (5 bases). Sequences were derived from PBMCs, sampled around atezolizumab (anti-PD-L1) treatment. The clonotype originates from a man aged 55 to 70 with urothelial cancer. The CDR3 spells CAIKGVLGGYTF. In nucleotides, the CDR3 is TGTGCCATCAAAGGGGTTCTGGGCGGCTACACCTTC.